Listed below are T cell receptor beta chains from one sample, sequenced in a study of blood T cell repertoires in COVID-19. Here immunoSEQ multiplex PCR was the method, and the copy in TCRdb shows in-frame clones only, minus some. The sample holds 52,000 or so clones, 60% to 85% seen once. Sequencing input: peripheral blood. The origin of the receptors is a human donor in a cohort sampled during active COVID-19. Each CDR3 is given with its conserved first and last residue. A D gene is named only where the DNA matches it firmly. Clone size, where shown, is once, few, many, or a class for clones that have expanded.

clone_size: few
j_call: TRBJ2-7
d_call: TRBD2
v_call: TRBV4-1
cdr3_nt: TGCGCCAGCAGCCCTCATACTAGCGGTTACGAGCAGTACTTC
cdr3_aa: CASSPHTSGYEQYF

clone_size: .
j_call: TRBJ1-5
d_call: .
v_call: TRBV7-2
cdr3_nt: TGTGCCAGCAGCTACCTTGGGGGGGGGTCTCAGCCCCAGCATTTT
cdr3_aa: CASSYLGGGSQPQHF

clone_size: .
j_call: TRBJ1-5
d_call: TRBD1
v_call: TRBV19
cdr3_nt: TGTGCCAGTAGTGTGACAGGGGGCATTCAGCCCCAGCATTTT
cdr3_aa: CASSVTGGIQPQHF

clone_size: .
j_call: TRBJ2-1
d_call: .
v_call: TRBV29-1
cdr3_nt: TGCAGCGTTGATAGTAGCCAGGGGAATGAGCAGTTCTTC
cdr3_aa: CSVDSSQGNEQFF

clone_size: .
j_call: TRBJ2-7
d_call: .
v_call: TRBV7-2
cdr3_nt: TGTGCCAGCAGCTCGGGGGGGGACAGGGCGCCCTACGAGCAGTACTTC
cdr3_aa: CASSSGGDRAPYEQYF

clone_size: few
j_call: TRBJ2-7
d_call: .
v_call: TRBV24-1
cdr3_nt: TGTGCCACCAGTGACAGGGGAACCTACGAGCAGTACTTC
cdr3_aa: CATSDRGTYEQYF

clone_size: .
j_call: TRBJ2-1
d_call: .
v_call: TRBV7-3
cdr3_nt: TGTGCCAGCAGGGAAACAGGGTTAAGGGGTGGGGACAATGAGCAGTTCTTC
cdr3_aa: CASRETGLRGGDNEQFF

clone_size: once
j_call: TRBJ1-6
d_call: .
v_call: TRBV4-1
cdr3_nt: TGCGCCAGCAGCCAACGTCTGGGGGCACATTCACCCCTCCACTTT
cdr3_aa: CASSQRLGAHSPLHF

clone_size: .
j_call: TRBJ1-6
d_call: TRBD1
v_call: TRBV11-2
cdr3_nt: TGTGCCAGCAGACAATCGACAGGGATGTATAATTCACCCCTCCACTTT
cdr3_aa: CASRQSTGMYNSPLHF

clone_size: once
j_call: TRBJ2-7
d_call: TRBD1
v_call: TRBV28
cdr3_nt: TGTGCCAGCAGTCCAAGGGGACAGGGTATGTACGAGCAGTACTTC
cdr3_aa: CASSPRGQGMYEQYF

clone_size: few
j_call: TRBJ2-7
d_call: .
v_call: TRBV11-2
cdr3_nt: TGTGCCAGCAGCTCCATGTACGAGCAGTACTTC
cdr3_aa: CASSSMYEQYF

clone_size: .
j_call: TRBJ2-1
d_call: TRBD2
v_call: TRBV9
cdr3_nt: TGTGCCAGCAGCGTAGCCCTAGCGGGGGGGTCAGGCGAGCAGTTCTTC
cdr3_aa: CASSVALAGGSGEQFF

clone_size: .
j_call: TRBJ1-3
d_call: .
v_call: TRBV27
cdr3_nt: TGTGCCAGCAGTCGGTATCCTACCGGAAACACCATATATTTT
cdr3_aa: CASSRYPTGNTIYF

clone_size: few
j_call: TRBJ1-6
d_call: TRBD1
v_call: TRBV11-2
cdr3_nt: TGTGCCAGCAGCTTAAGTGGGACAGGGAATTCACCCCTCCACTTT
cdr3_aa: CASSLSGTGNSPLHF

clone_size: .
j_call: TRBJ1-5
d_call: .
v_call: TRBV27
cdr3_nt: TGTGCCAGCAGTCTTACAGGGTTGGGGAATCAGCCCCAGCATTTT
cdr3_aa: CASSLTGLGNQPQHF

clone_size: .
j_call: TRBJ2-2
d_call: .
v_call: TRBV7-9
cdr3_nt: TGTGCCAGCAGCTTAAGAGGGAACACCGGGGAGCTGTTTTTT
cdr3_aa: CASSLRGNTGELFF

clone_size: once
j_call: TRBJ2-3
d_call: TRBD2
v_call: TRBV9
cdr3_nt: TGTGCCAGCAGCGTAGAAGGTAGCGGGGGGTACACAGATACGCAGTATTTT
cdr3_aa: CASSVEGSGGYTDTQYF

clone_size: few
j_call: TRBJ2-3
d_call: .
v_call: TRBV2
cdr3_nt: TGTGCCAGCAGTGGTCTGGGGGCCCCTGGCACAGATACGCAGTATTTT
cdr3_aa: CASSGLGAPGTDTQYF

clone_size: .
j_call: TRBJ2-7
d_call: .
v_call: TRBV20-1
cdr3_nt: TGCAGTGCTAGTGTTAGAGGGGGAGTGTGGAACGAGCAGTACTTC
cdr3_aa: CSASVRGGVWNEQYF

clone_size: few
j_call: TRBJ2-7
d_call: TRBD1
v_call: TRBV7-3
cdr3_nt: TGTGCCAGCAGTGACTGGGGACAGGGCTACGAGCAGTACTTC
cdr3_aa: CASSDWGQGYEQYF

clone_size: .
j_call: TRBJ2-5
d_call: TRBD2
v_call: TRBV7-9
cdr3_nt: TGTGCCAGCAGCTCACTTGGGAGGGCCGCCGAGACCCAGTACTTC
cdr3_aa: CASSSLGRAAETQYF

clone_size: .
j_call: TRBJ2-5
d_call: TRBD2
v_call: TRBV6-5
cdr3_nt: TGTGCCAGCAGTCACGGGGGGACCCCGCCAGAGACCCAGTACTTC
cdr3_aa: CASSHGGTPPETQYF

clone_size: .
j_call: TRBJ1-5
d_call: TRBD1
v_call: TRBV10-3
cdr3_nt: TGTGCCATCGGGGGGACAGGCAATCAGCCCCAGCATTTT
cdr3_aa: CAIGGTGNQPQHF

clone_size: .
j_call: TRBJ1-1
d_call: TRBD1
v_call: TRBV5-1
cdr3_nt: TGCGCCAGCAGCCAAACTCCCTGGCCGACAGGGGGTTCTGAAGCTTTCTTT
cdr3_aa: CASSQTPWPTGGSEAFF

clone_size: .
j_call: TRBJ2-7
d_call: TRBD1
v_call: TRBV20-1
cdr3_nt: TGCAGTGCTAGTAAGGGGGCTTTGAACGAGCAGTACTTC
cdr3_aa: CSASKGALNEQYF

clone_size: once
j_call: TRBJ2-7
d_call: TRBD2
v_call: TRBV7-9
cdr3_nt: TGTGCCAGCAGCTTTGGTGCTAGCGGCTACGAGCAGTACTTC
cdr3_aa: CASSFGASGYEQYF